This is a list of T cell receptor beta chains from one sample in a study of T cells in localized non-small cell lung cancer. Using immunoSEQ multiplex PCR, the repertoire was profiled, and TCRdb retains in-frame clones only, with some absent. The sample contains over 1,500 clones, 22% of which appear only once. Material: lung tumor tissue, obtained before any cancer treatment. All receptors come from a male donor at least 60 years old with stage I lung adenocarcinoma. Both conserved end residues are part of each CDR3. The D gene is left open where the match is weak. A row's size may be missing; if present it is once, few, many or a size class.

size: large; J: TRBJ1-4; V: TRBV9; D: TRBD1; CDR3: CASSASGTGTEKLFF; DNA: TGTGCCAGCAGCGCCTCCGGGACAGGGACTGAAAAACTGTTTTTT
size: few; J: TRBJ2-1; V: TRBV6-8; D: TRBD2; CDR3: CASSTRGLAGAITYNEQFF; DNA: TGTGCCAGCAGTACCCGGGGACTAGCGGGGGCGATCACTTACAATGAGCAGTTCTTC
size: few; J: TRBJ2-1; V: TRBV6-8; D: NA; CDR3: CASTAGQTRGNEQFF; DNA: TGTGCCAGCACCGCGGGACAGACCCGGGGGAATGAGCAGTTCTTC
size: NA; J: TRBJ1-3; V: TRBV19; D: TRBD1; CDR3: CASMTGTANGNTIYF; DNA: TGTGCCAGTATGACAGGGACAGCGAATGGAAACACCATATATTTT
size: medium-sized; J: TRBJ2-1; V: TRBV9; D: TRBD2; CDR3: CASSSSGGPYNEQFF; DNA: TGTGCCAGCAGCTCAAGCGGGGGCCCTTACAATGAGCAGTTCTTC
size: NA; J: TRBJ2-1; V: TRBV18; D: NA; CDR3: CASSPWVLSGVQFF; DNA: TGTGCCAGCTCACCATGGGTATTATCGGGGGTGCAGTTCTTC
size: NA; J: TRBJ1-1; V: TRBV14; D: TRBD1; CDR3: CASSYRTGWDTEAFF; DNA: TGTGCCAGCAGCTACCGGACAGGGTGGGACACTGAAGCTTTCTTT
size: NA; J: TRBJ1-1; V: TRBV9; D: NA; CDR3: CASMEGDAEAFF; DNA: TGTGCCAGTATGGAGGGTGACGCTGAAGCTTTCTTT
size: NA; J: TRBJ2-1; V: TRBV30; D: NA; CDR3: CAWNRMGGPKDEQFF; DNA: TGTGCCTGGAATAGGATGGGGGGGCCCAAAGATGAGCAGTTCTTC
size: NA; J: TRBJ2-7; V: TRBV28; D: NA; CDR3: CASSLGVSYEQYF; DNA: TGTGCCAGCAGTTTAGGGGTCTCCTACGAGCAGTACTTC
size: NA; J: TRBJ1-6; V: TRBV11-3; D: NA; CDR3: CASSLGKGGSPLHF; DNA: TGTGCCAGCAGCTTAGGGAAGGGTGGCTCACCCCTCCACTTT
size: NA; J: TRBJ1-1; V: TRBV18; D: NA; CDR3: CASSLGGPNTEAFF; DNA: TGTGCCAGCTCATTGGGAGGTCCGAACACTGAAGCTTTCTTT
size: NA; J: TRBJ1-1; V: TRBV29-1; D: NA; CDR3: CSVGDRQNTEAFF; DNA: TGCAGCGTTGGTGACAGGCAGAACACTGAAGCTTTCTTT
size: medium-sized; J: TRBJ2-7; V: TRBV9; D: TRBD1; CDR3: CASSSRQGFAYEQYF; DNA: TGTGCCAGCAGCTCCCGACAGGGGTTCGCCTACGAGCAGTACTTC
size: large; J: TRBJ1-1; V: TRBV6-8; D: NA; CDR3: CASSDRRNTEAFF; DNA: TGTGCCAGCAGTGACAGAAGGAACACTGAAGCTTTCTTT
size: NA; J: TRBJ1-1; V: TRBV6-1; D: NA; CDR3: CASSEEGQRAFF; DNA: TGTGCCAGCAGTGAAGAAGGCCAACGTGCTTTCTTT
size: NA; J: TRBJ1-5; V: TRBV19; D: NA; CDR3: CAAKSRDGNQPQHF; DNA: TGTGCCGCGAAGAGCAGGGACGGAAATCAGCCCCAGCATTTT
size: few; J: TRBJ2-2; V: TRBV30; D: TRBD1; CDR3: CAWSVRTGRGGELFF; DNA: TGTGCCTGGAGTGTACGGACAGGTCGCGGTGGGGAGCTGTTTTTT
size: NA; J: TRBJ2-4; V: TRBV19; D: NA; CDR3: CASSIAGVAKNIQYF; DNA: TGTGCCAGTAGTATAGCCGGAGTAGCCAAAAACATTCAGTACTTC
size: NA; J: TRBJ2-1; V: TRBV6-8; D: NA; CDR3: CAISAGPGYEQFF; DNA: TGTGCCATCAGTGCCGGACCAGGTTATGAGCAGTTCTTC
size: NA; J: TRBJ2-2; V: TRBV14; D: NA; CDR3: CASSQVDGLGGELFF; DNA: TGTGCCAGCAGCCAAGTAGACGGTCTCGGGGGGGAGCTGTTTTTT
size: few; J: TRBJ1-6; V: TRBV9; D: NA; CDR3: CACGPQGGGPLHF; DNA: TGTGCCTGCGGGCCCCAGGGAGGAGGACCCCTCCACTTT
size: large; J: TRBJ2-3; V: TRBV9; D: NA; CDR3: CASSSFGVTSTDTQYF; DNA: TGTGCCAGCAGCTCCTTCGGGGTCACTAGCACAGATACGCAGTATTTT
size: NA; J: TRBJ1-2; V: TRBV2; D: NA; CDR3: CASSEGTRFYGYTF; DNA: TGTGCCAGCAGTGAAGGGACACGGTTCTATGGCTACACCTTC
size: medium-sized; J: TRBJ2-4; V: TRBV11-3; D: TRBD1; CDR3: CASSHGRDRVPKNIQYF; DNA: TGTGCCAGCAGCCACGGTCGAGACAGGGTTCCCAAAAACATTCAGTACTTC
size: medium-sized; J: TRBJ2-5; V: TRBV9; D: TRBD1; CDR3: CASSPPTGGLQETQYF; DNA: TGTGCCAGCAGCCCTCCGACAGGGGGCCTCCAAGAGACCCAGTACTTC
size: NA; J: TRBJ1-1; V: TRBV6-8; D: NA; CDR3: CASSYSQAGRAEAFF; DNA: TGTGCCAGCAGTTACTCCCAGGCAGGGAGGGCTGAAGCTTTCTTT
size: few; J: TRBJ2-1; V: TRBV6-8; D: TRBD1; CDR3: CASGDRGREGEQFF; DNA: TGTGCCAGCGGGGACAGGGGGCGAGAAGGTGAGCAGTTCTTC
size: few; J: TRBJ1-5; V: TRBV11-3; D: TRBD1; CDR3: CASSLAGTGNQPQHF; DNA: TGTGCCAGCAGCCTCGCAGGGACAGGGAACCAGCCCCAGCATTTT
size: NA; J: TRBJ1-4; V: TRBV6-8; D: NA; CDR3: CASSHHGSTYEKLFF; DNA: TGTGCCAGCAGTCACCATGGGAGTACGTATGAAAAACTGTTTTTT
size: NA; J: TRBJ2-7; V: TRBV11-3; D: NA; CDR3: CASSPRGISSYEQYF; DNA: TGTGCCAGCAGCCCCAGGGGAATCAGCTCCTACGAGCAGTACTTC
size: NA; J: TRBJ2-1; V: TRBV6-8; D: TRBD2; CDR3: CASSYSAGVSSYNEQFF; DNA: TGTGCCAGCAGTTACTCGGCGGGGGTAAGCTCCTACAATGAGCAGTTCTTC
size: NA; J: TRBJ2-7; V: TRBV6-8; D: NA; CDR3: CASSYSPGNEQYF; DNA: TGTGCCAGCAGTTACTCCCCCGGAAACGAGCAGTACTTC
size: medium-sized; J: TRBJ2-5; V: TRBV11-3; D: NA; CDR3: CASRKPGRLQETQYF; DNA: TGTGCCAGCAGGAAACCGGGACGGCTTCAAGAGACCCAGTACTTC
size: medium-sized; J: TRBJ1-1; V: TRBV6-8; D: NA; CDR3: CASSYRLPTEDEAFF; DNA: TGTGCCAGCAGTTACAGGCTTCCGACAGAAGATGAAGCTTTCTTT
size: medium-sized; J: TRBJ2-1; V: TRBV11-3; D: TRBD1; CDR3: CASSGQGATFYEQFF; DNA: TGTGCCAGCAGTGGTCAGGGGGCGACCTTCTATGAGCAGTTCTTC
size: NA; J: TRBJ1-4; V: TRBV28; D: NA; CDR3: CASSLSRGEKLFF; DNA: TGTGCCAGCAGTTTATCCCGGGGGGAAAAACTGTTTTTT
size: NA; J: TRBJ2-5; V: TRBV30; D: TRBD1; CDR3: CAWSVRDRGLETQYF; DNA: TGTGCCTGGAGTGTCCGGGACAGGGGGCTCGAGACCCAGTACTTC
size: medium-sized; J: TRBJ2-1; V: TRBV11-3; D: TRBD1; CDR3: CASSSGTVSYNEQFF; DNA: TGTGCCAGCAGCTCGGGGACAGTCTCCTACAATGAGCAGTTCTTC
size: few; J: TRBJ1-5; V: TRBV9; D: NA; CDR3: CASAWTIDLNQPQHF; DNA: TGTGCCAGCGCCTGGACAATCGATCTTAACCAGCCCCAGCATTTT
size: few; J: TRBJ1-5; V: TRBV6-8; D: NA; CDR3: CASTDGFFPQHF; DNA: TGTGCCAGCACCGACGGTTTTTTTCCCCAGCATTTT
size: NA; J: TRBJ1-5; V: TRBV9; D: TRBD1; CDR3: CASSVVAGGLTAQPQHF; DNA: TGTGCCAGCAGCGTAGTGGCAGGGGGCCTTACGGCTCAGCCCCAGCATTTT
size: NA; J: TRBJ1-2; V: TRBV14; D: NA; CDR3: CASSQAGSVHGYTF; DNA: TGTGCCAGCAGCCAAGCTGGGTCAGTCCATGGCTACACCTTC
size: NA; J: TRBJ1-6; V: TRBV6-8; D: NA; CDR3: CASSYSYSYNSPLHF; DNA: TGTGCCAGCAGTTACTCGTACAGCTACAATTCACCCCTCCACTTT
size: few; J: TRBJ1-2; V: TRBV7-5; D: NA; CDR3: CASSPNSGQPLYTF; DNA: TGTGCCAGCAGCCCAAATTCGGGCCAGCCCCTATACACCTTC
size: NA; J: TRBJ2-7; V: TRBV6-7; D: NA; CDR3: CASSLGVEQYF; DNA: TGTGCCAGCAGTTTGGGGGTCGAGCAGTACTTC
size: medium-sized; J: TRBJ2-7; V: TRBV11-3; D: TRBD2; CDR3: CASSQTRGGSYEQYF; DNA: TGTGCCAGCAGCCAAACGCGGGGGGGCTCCTACGAGCAGTACTTC
size: few; J: TRBJ1-6; V: TRBV11-3; D: NA; CDR3: CASSLWETDNSPLHF; DNA: TGTGCCAGCAGCTTATGGGAAACTGATAATTCACCCCTCCACTTT
size: NA; J: TRBJ2-5; V: TRBV6-8; D: NA; CDR3: CASSYSPAGWGQETQYF; DNA: TGTGCCAGCAGTTACTCCCCCGCAGGATGGGGACAAGAGACCCAGTACTTC
size: NA; J: TRBJ1-6; V: TRBV18; D: TRBD1; CDR3: CASSETGSGNSPLHF; DNA: TGTGCCAGCTCAGAGACAGGGTCGGGTAATTCACCCCTCCACTTT
size: few; J: TRBJ2-3; V: TRBV7-1; D: NA; CDR3: CASSSQPTDTQYF; DNA: TGTGCCAGCAGCTCTCAGCCCACAGATACGCAGTATTTT
size: NA; J: TRBJ2-3; V: TRBV30; D: TRBD2; CDR3: CAWSALSGGTTDTQYF; DNA: TGTGCCTGGAGTGCTCTAAGCGGGGGGACCACAGATACGCAGTATTTT
size: few; J: TRBJ1-6; V: TRBV23-1; D: NA; CDR3: CASTILRDSNSPLHF; DNA: TGCGCCAGCACTATACTCCGGGACTCTAATTCACCCCTCCACTTT
size: NA; J: TRBJ2-3; V: TRBV5-1; D: TRBD2; CDR3: CASRWVAGGSDTQYF; DNA: TGCGCCAGCAGATGGGTAGCGGGGGGCAGCGATACGCAGTATTTT
size: few; J: TRBJ2-7; V: TRBV2; D: NA; CDR3: CASSEQGRTDCF; DNA: TGTGCCAGCAGTGAACAAGGGAGGACGGATTGCTTC
size: few; J: TRBJ2-5; V: TRBV16; D: NA; CDR3: CASSQSSRNSQIQETQYF; DNA: TGTGCCAGCAGCCAATCAAGTCGAAACAGTCAGATCCAAGAGACCCAGTACTTC
size: NA; J: TRBJ2-1; V: TRBV9; D: NA; CDR3: CASSPRGGNNEQFF; DNA: TGTGCCAGCAGCCCCCGCGGCGGAAACAATGAGCAGTTCTTC